This TCR beta chain was identified in a study of cytomegalovirus exposure and HLA in healthy donors. Overall study: Of roughly 400 genotyped donors, 75% to 90% grouped in the Caucasian-associated ancestry cluster.

Between the trimmed V and J ends, which lost 5 bases and 0 bases, there was a span of 7 bases. The CDR3 length is 13 residues. Germline V gene sequence: CDR1 SGHTA, CDR2 FQGNSA. The primer mix had 60 Vbeta and 13 Jbeta primers. Data came from immunoSEQ multiplex PCR; TCRdb stores just in-frame clones and leaves some out. This sample has about 140,000 clones, with 77% found just once. Sequencing used PBMCs. The chain couples TRBV7-2 to TRBJ1-1, with D uncertain. This TCR derives from a man aged 25-40 years in good health and CMV-seronegative. CDR3 in DNA: TGTGCCAGCAGCCCCAACATGAACACTGAAGCTTTCTTT. This encodes CASSPNMNTEAFF. The entire variable domain, with the rest obtained from reference TRBV7-2 and TRBJ1-1, is as follows: GAGVSQSPSNKVTEKGKDVELRCDPISGHTALYWYRQSLGQGLEFLIYFQGNSAPDKSGLPSDRFSAERTGGSVSTLTIQRTQQEDSAVYLCASSPNMNTEAFFGQGTRLTVV.